This T cell receptor (beta chain) was identified in a study of blood T cell repertoires in COVID-19. Study-level information: COVID-19 samples from acute and convalescent phases originated in the United States, Italy and Spain. From T cells, B-cell-depleted T cells, or PBMCs came the material, which was cDNA or gDNA.

In the authors' methods: For nucleated cells, counts were estimated from reference gene primer amplification. Here immunoSEQ multiplex PCR was the method, and the copy in TCRdb shows in-frame clones only, minus some. The V and J calls and clone size are taken from that table; D and trimming were inferred from the DNA. The table lists roughly 190,000 clones, about 83% of them singletons. Germline V lookup: CDR1 MDHEN, CDR2 SYDVKM. The CDR3 is 16 residues long. Trimming cost V 1 base and J 6 bases; bases outside gene matches: 6. The sample comprised peripheral blood. This TCR was recovered from a man aged 18 to 29 with active or convalescent COVID-19. The rearrangement joins TRBV28 to TRBJ1-6; 7 bases fit TRBD1. CDR3 bases: TGTGCCAGCAGTTTATCCAGGGGGATAGGTAATTCACCCCTCCACTTT. This encodes CASSLSRGIGNSPLHF.